The clone carrying this T cell receptor (beta chain) was seen at least ten times. Its target is not known. A single record per CDR3 protein comes from TCRdb applying MiXCR to the 5' RACE reads. Altogether 40,000 to 45,000 distinct CDR3 sequences are present, about 6% being singletons, with the ten largest covering around 0.6%. The data were taken from a study of neurological immune-mediated disorders. The study, taken as a whole, reports: The level of TCR clonal expansion was highest in patients with HTLV-1-associated myelopathy and lowest in multiple sclerosis, where it fell below the level seen in healthy controls.

This CDR3 comprises 12 residues. V gave up 4 bases and J gave up 9 bases, with 12 bases separating them. Germline V gene lookup returns CDR1 LGHDT and CDR2 YNNKEL (reference sequence). Volunteers from a blood bank in Maryland, USA, constituted the healthy controls. Sorted libraries used around 910,000 CD4+ or CD8+ T cells. The sequence came from a middle-aged woman in good health. The chain employs TRBV3-1 and TRBJ2-5; D possibly corresponds to TRBD2 (6 bases). Specimen: CD4+ T cells from blood. The CDR3 region is CASSRRESSQYF. As DNA, the CDR3 is TGTGCCAGCAGCCGGCGGGAATCTTCCCAGTACTTC.